The T cell receptor (beta chain) under discussion was sequenced for a study of blood T cell repertoires in COVID-19. As for the study in general: COVID-19 samples, acute and convalescent, were from the United States, Italy and Spain. The cDNA or gDNA used as material had been derived from T cells, B-cell-depleted T cells, or PBMCs.

As handled by the study authors: For nucleated cells, counts were estimated from reference gene primer amplification. Clones were sequenced by immunoSEQ multiplex PCR, and TCRdb holds only the in-frame ones, with some missing. That table gives V, J and clone size, and the DNA gave D and trimming. The table records under 400,000 clones, nearly 90% of them present only once. This CDR3 contains 12 residues. The V gene lost 6 bases and the J gene lost 5 bases, with 13 bases spanning the gap. Germline V CDR1 and CDR2: SQVTM, ANQGSEA. The chain joins TRBV29-1 to TRBJ1-1; perhaps TRBD1 as D (5 bases). Sample: peripheral blood. This clonotype was sampled from a man younger than 35 with active or convalescent COVID-19. For the CDR3, the DNA is TGCAGCGTGTCCAGGGTCGATACTGAAGCTTTCTTT. Protein sequence: CSVSRVDTEAFF.